The source of this TCR beta chain is a study of blood T cell dynamics during melanoma immunotherapy. Study overall: First-line therapy was either pembrolizumab or nivolumab with ipilimumab for metastatic melanoma. Notes on the study in general: Whether repertoire-driving clones were melanoma-specific could not be determined. At W3, later disease-control patients showed bifurcated PBMC repertoire changes, unlike progressors.

In regard to this clone: Its antigen is not known.

The table came from immunoSEQ multiplex PCR; TCRdb's copy has only in-frame clones and leaves some out. The sample has roughly 8,900 clones, around 90% seen once. The CDR3 consists of 16 residues. The ends lost 0 bases at V and 0 bases at J; junction bases unmatched: 3. Germline lookup yields CDR1 LGHNA and CDR2 YSLEER. Time point described: week 3, after first cycle of checkpoint inhibitor. Apart from two fast progressors, RECIST 1.1 response was judged 12 weeks post-infusion. The chain is built from TRBV4-3 and TRBJ2-7, with 9 nucleotides matching TRBD1. The sample here was blood, taken from a patient treated with checkpoint blockade. The receptor was isolated from a human donor with melanoma. The CDR3 protein is CASSQDEGQGSYEQYF. In DNA, the CDR3 is TGCGCCAGCAGCCAAGATGAGGGACAGGGCTCCTACGAGCAGTACTTC.